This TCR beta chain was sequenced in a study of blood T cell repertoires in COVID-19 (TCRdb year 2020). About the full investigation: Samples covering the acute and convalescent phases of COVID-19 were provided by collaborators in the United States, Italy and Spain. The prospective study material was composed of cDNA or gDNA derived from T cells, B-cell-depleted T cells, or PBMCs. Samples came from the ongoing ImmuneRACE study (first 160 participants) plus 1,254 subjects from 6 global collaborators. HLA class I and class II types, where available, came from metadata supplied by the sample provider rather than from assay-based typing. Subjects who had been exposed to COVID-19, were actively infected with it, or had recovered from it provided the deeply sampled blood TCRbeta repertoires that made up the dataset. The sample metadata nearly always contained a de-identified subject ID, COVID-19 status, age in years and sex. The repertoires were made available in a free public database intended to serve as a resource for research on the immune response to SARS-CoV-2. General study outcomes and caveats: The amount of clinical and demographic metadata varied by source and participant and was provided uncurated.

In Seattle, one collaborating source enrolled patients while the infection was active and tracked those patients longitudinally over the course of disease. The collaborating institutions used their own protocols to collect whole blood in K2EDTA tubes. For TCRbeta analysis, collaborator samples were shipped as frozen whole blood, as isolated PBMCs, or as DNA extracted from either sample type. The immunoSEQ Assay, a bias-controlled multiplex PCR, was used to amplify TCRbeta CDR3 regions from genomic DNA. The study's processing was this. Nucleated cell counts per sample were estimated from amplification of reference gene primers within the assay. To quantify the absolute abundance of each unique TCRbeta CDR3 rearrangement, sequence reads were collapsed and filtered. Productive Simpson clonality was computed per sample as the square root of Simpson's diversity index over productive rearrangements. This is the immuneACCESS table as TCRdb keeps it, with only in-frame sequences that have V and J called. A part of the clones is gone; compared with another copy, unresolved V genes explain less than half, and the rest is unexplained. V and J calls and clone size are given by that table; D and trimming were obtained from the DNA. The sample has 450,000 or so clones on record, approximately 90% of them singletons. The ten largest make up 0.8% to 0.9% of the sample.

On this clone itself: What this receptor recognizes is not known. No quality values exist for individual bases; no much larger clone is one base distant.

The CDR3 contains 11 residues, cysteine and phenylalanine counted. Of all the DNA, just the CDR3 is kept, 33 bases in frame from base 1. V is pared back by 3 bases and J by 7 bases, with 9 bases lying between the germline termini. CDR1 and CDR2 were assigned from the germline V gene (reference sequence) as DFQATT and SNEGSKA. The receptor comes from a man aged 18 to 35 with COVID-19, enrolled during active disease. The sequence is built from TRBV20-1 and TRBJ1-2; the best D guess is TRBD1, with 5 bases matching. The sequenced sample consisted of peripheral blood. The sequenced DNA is TGCAGTGCTAGTGTCAGGGTTGGCTACACCTTC. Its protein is CSASVRVGYTF.